These 14 T cell receptor beta chains share one sample of origin, sequenced in a study of blood T cell repertoires in COVID-19. The protocol was immunoSEQ multiplex PCR, while the TCRdb copy is restricted to in-frame clones and leaves out a portion. Of some 120,000 clones in the sample, roughly nine tenths are singletons; the top ten hold about 29%. Specimen: peripheral blood. The receptors were gathered from a man in his 70s with active or convalescent COVID-19.

The chain couples TRBV5-1 to TRBJ1-2; perhaps TRBD1 as D (5 bases). This CDR3 is 15 amino acids long. CDR1 and CDR2 from the germline V gene are SGHRS and YFSETQ. With 1 base removed from V and 8 bases from J, the gap between germline ends came to 18 bases. In DNA form, the CDR3 reads TGCGCCAGCAGCTTGAGGCTACAGGCAGAAAGGGGCTACACCTTC. This translates into CASSLRLQAERGYTF.

This clone was seen a handful of times. The chain recombines TRBV11-2 with TRBJ1-1; D is possibly TRBD1 (5 bases). There are 13 residues in the CDR3. V dropped 5 bases and J dropped 4 bases, with 11 bases sitting between them. The germline V gene encodes CDR1 SGHAT and CDR2 FQNNGV. The CDR3 nucleotides read TGTGCCAGCAGCCATCCGGGGGTCACTGAAGCTTTCTTT. Translated: CASSHPGVTEAFF.

This chain uses TRBV6-5 with TRBJ2-5, with TRBD1 matching 10 bases. This CDR3 has 15 residues. Looked up from germline, CDR1 is MNHEY and CDR2 is SVGAGI. The V segment lost 5 bases and the J segment 5 bases; nucleotides outside the gene matches: 8. CDR3 DNA sequence: TGTGCCAGCAGTCACGGGACAGGGGTGTCGGAGACCCAGTACTTC. Amino acids: CASSHGTGVSETQYF.

The chain combines TRBV5-5 with TRBJ1-1; 7 bases are shared with TRBD1. The CDR3 is 13 residues long. Germline CDR1 is SGHKS and CDR2 is YYEKEE (reference sequence). Trimming at V came to 3 bases and at J to 5 bases, leaving 4 bases not matched to a gene. CDR3 nucleotide sequence: TGTGCCAGCAGCTGGGCAGGGGGTACTGAAGCTTTCTTT. It translates to CASSWAGGTEAFF.

This clone was observed a few times. The chain has TRBV7-2 and TRBJ2-6; TRBD2 is a possible D gene (5 bases). Germline loops: CDR1 SGHTA, CDR2 FQGNSA. The CDR3 extends over 15 amino acids. The germline V and J ends were trimmed by 5 bases and 3 bases, with 11 bases remaining between them. The CDR3 nucleotides are TGTGCCAGCAGCCAAGGACTCGGTGGGGCCAACGTCCTGACTTTC. It specifies CASSQGLGGANVLTF.

V and J are TRBV6-5 and TRBJ1-5; TRBD1 agrees at 9 bases. The J segment lost 5 bases and the V segment lost 8 bases, leaving 4 bases of the junction unmatched. The CDR3 is made up of 13 amino acids. Germline values: CDR1 MNHEY, CDR2 SVGAGI. In nucleotides, the CDR3 is TGTGCCAGCTCGACAGGGGGAGATCAGCCCCAGCATTTT. Its translation: CASSTGGDQPQHF.

The V call is TRBV6-1, the J call TRBJ2-7, with D maybe TRBD1 (6 bases). V lost 3 bases, J lost 3 bases, and 12 bases lay in between. CDR3 length: 14 residues. In germline, CDR1 is MNHNS, CDR2 SASEGT. The CDR3 loop is CASSDRVDSYEQYF. CDR3 DNA: TGTGCCAGCAGTGACCGCGTGGACAGCTACGAGCAGTACTTC.

Here the CDR3 DNA reads TGTGCCAGCGGTGCGGACTCCTACGAGCAGTACTTC. This codes for CASGADSYEQYF. This sequence joins TRBV12-3 or TRBV12-4 and TRBJ2-7; D ambiguous. CDR3 length: 12 amino acids. V was cut by 8 bases and J by 0 bases, with 8 bases left in between.

The chain links TRBV7-8 to TRBJ2-7, with 7 bases aligning to TRBD1. This CDR3 is built from 15 residues. The germline V gene has CDR1 SGHVS and CDR2 FQNEAQ. V was pared by 4 bases and J by 4 bases, with 10 bases of the junction left unmatched. CDR3: CASSSGQAPGYEQYF. The CDR3 DNA reads as TGTGCCAGCAGCTCCGGACAGGCCCCCGGTTACGAGCAGTACTTC.

CDR3 nucleotide sequence: TGTGCCACCGACAGGGTAAGGGACACTGAAGCTTTCTTT. This encodes CATDRVRDTEAFF. V usage is TRBV28 and J usage is TRBJ1-1; 7 bases are shared with TRBD1. Trimming cost V 10 bases and J 3 bases; bases outside gene matches: 8. CDR3 length: 13 residues. Germline CDR1 reads MDHEN; CDR2 reads SYDVKM.

The chain links TRBV28 to TRBJ1-5; TRBD1 is a possible D gene (5 bases). The CDR3 is 15 residues long. Germline V gene sequence: CDR1 MDHEN, CDR2 SYDVKM. V was shortened by 5 bases and J by 0 bases, with 11 bases between the two germline ends. CDR3 loop: CASSVPGFSNQPQHF. As DNA, the CDR3 is TGTGCCAGCAGTGTCCCAGGGTTTAGCAATCAGCCCCAGCATTTT.

The chain carries TRBV6-4 and TRBJ2-1; 8 bases align to TRBD2. This CDR3 comprises 16 residues. The germline CDR1 and CDR2 sequences are MRHNA and SNTAGT. J was trimmed by 10 bases and V by 10 bases; bases with no gene match: 21. The chain's CDR3 is CANPPGGSGTHWEQFF. In DNA, the CDR3 is TGTGCCAACCCCCCGGGGGGTAGCGGGACCCACTGGGAGCAGTTCTTC.

J is TRBJ1-5 and V is TRBV28, with 7 bases lining up with TRBD1. Trimming at V came to 2 bases and at J to 3 bases, leaving 1 base not matched to a gene. This CDR3 is built from 14 residues. The V gene's germline CDR1 is MDHEN and CDR2 SYDVKM. The CDR3 spells CASSLGQDNQPQHF. The CDR3 nucleotides are TGTGCCAGCAGTTTAGGACAGGACAATCAGCCCCAGCATTTT.

The V gene is TRBV19, the J gene TRBJ2-7; maybe TRBD2 (7 bases). The germline CDR1 and CDR2 sequences are LNHDA and SQIVND (reference sequence). Trimming took off 3 bases at V and 7 bases at J, with 13 bases between the two ends. CDR3 length equals 13 residues. CDR3 nucleotide sequence: TGTGCCAGTAGTATCCGGGGGGCAGCGGAGCAGTACTTC. It codes for CASSIRGAAEQYF.